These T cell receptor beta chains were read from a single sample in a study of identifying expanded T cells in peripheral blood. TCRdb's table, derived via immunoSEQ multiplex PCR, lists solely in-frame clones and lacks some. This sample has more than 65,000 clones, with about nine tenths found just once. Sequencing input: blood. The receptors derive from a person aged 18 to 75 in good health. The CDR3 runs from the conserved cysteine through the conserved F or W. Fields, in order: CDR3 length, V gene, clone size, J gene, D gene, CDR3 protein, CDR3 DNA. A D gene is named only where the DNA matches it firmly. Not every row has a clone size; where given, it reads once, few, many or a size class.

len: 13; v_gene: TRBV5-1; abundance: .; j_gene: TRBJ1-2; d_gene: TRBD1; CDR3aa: CASSLGQGDGYTF; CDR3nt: TGCGCCAGCAGCTTGGGACAGGGCGATGGCTACACCTTC
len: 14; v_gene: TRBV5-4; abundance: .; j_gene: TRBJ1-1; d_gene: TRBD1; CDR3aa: CASSLGDREDEAFF; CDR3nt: TGTGCCAGCAGCCTAGGGGACAGGGAGGATGAAGCTTTCTTT
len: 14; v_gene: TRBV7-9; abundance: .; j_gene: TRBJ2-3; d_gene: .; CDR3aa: CASSPLAHTDTQYF; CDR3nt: TGTGCCAGCAGCCCATTAGCACACACAGATACGCAGTATTTT
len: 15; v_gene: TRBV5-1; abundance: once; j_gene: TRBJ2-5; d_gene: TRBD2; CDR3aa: CASSLETSERETQYF; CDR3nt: TGCGCCAGCAGCTTGGAGACTAGCGAGAGGGAGACCCAGTACTTC
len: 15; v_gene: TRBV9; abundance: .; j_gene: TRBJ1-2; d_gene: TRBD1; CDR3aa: CASSVDPKGAGGYTF; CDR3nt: TGTGCCAGCAGCGTAGACCCAAAGGGGGCGGGAGGCTACACCTTC
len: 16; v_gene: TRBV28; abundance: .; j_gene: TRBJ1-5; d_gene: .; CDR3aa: CASSALQPFSNQPQHF; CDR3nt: TGTGCCAGCAGTGCATTGCAGCCCTTTAGCAATCAGCCCCAGCATTTT
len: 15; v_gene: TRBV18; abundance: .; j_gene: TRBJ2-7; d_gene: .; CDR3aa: CASSPTLAAAYEQYF; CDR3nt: TGTGCCAGCTCACCCACCCTCGCGGCAGCCTACGAGCAGTACTTC
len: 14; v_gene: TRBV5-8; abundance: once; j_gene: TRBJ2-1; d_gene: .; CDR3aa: CASSLLRGFGEQFF; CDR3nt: TGTGCCAGCAGCCTCCTGCGAGGATTCGGTGAGCAGTTCTTC
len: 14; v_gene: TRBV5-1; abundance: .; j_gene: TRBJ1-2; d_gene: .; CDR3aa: CASSLGQGRYGYTF; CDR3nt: TGCGCCAGCAGCTTGGGTCAGGGGCGCTATGGCTACACCTTC
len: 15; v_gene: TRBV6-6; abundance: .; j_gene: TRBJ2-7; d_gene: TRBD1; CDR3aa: CASRAPGTGLDEQYF; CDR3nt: TGTGCCAGCAGGGCTCCCGGGACAGGGCTCGACGAGCAGTACTTC
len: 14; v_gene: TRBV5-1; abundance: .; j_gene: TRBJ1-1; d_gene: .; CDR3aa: CASSLDGGMAQAFF; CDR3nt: TGCGCCAGCAGCTTGGATGGGGGAATGGCCCAAGCTTTCTTT
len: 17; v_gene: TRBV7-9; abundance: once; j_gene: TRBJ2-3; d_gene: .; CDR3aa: CASSLAYGGLSTDTQYF; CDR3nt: TGTGCCAGCAGCTTAGCGTACGGGGGACTTAGCACAGATACGCAGTATTTT
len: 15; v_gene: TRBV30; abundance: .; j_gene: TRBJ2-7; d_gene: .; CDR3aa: CAWSINSGGNYEQYF; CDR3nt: TGTGCCTGGAGTATTAATAGCGGAGGAAACTACGAGCAGTACTTC
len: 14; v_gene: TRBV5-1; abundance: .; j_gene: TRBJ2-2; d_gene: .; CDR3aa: CASSLPGGTGELFF; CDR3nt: TGCGCCAGCAGCTTGCCTGGAGGTACCGGGGAGCTGTTTTTT
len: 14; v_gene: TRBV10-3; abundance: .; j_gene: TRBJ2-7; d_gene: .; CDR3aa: CAISESRERDEQYF; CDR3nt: TGTGCCATCAGTGAGTCCAGGGAGAGGGACGAGCAGTACTTC
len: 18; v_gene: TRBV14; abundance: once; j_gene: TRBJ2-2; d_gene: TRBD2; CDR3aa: CASSQEGLAGGGTGELFF; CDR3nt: TGTGCCAGCAGCCAAGAGGGACTAGCGGGAGGGGGGACCGGGGAGCTGTTTTTT
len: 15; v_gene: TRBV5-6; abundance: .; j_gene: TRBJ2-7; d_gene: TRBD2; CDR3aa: CASNVGRGRAYEQYF; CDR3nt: TGTGCCAGCAACGTGGGGAGGGGCAGGGCCTACGAGCAGTACTTC
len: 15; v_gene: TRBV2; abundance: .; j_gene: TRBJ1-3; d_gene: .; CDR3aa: CASSELPIWGNTIYF; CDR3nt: TGTGCCAGCAGTGAACTACCCATCTGGGGAAACACCATATATTTT
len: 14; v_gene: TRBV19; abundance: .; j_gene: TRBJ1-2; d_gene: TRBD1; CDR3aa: CARKGTGEYCGYTF; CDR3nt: TGTGCCAGGAAGGGGACAGGGGAGTATTGTGGCTACACCTTC
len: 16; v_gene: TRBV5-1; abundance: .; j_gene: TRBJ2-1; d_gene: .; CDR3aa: CASSLVVAGPYNEQFF; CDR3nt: TGCGCCAGCAGCTTGGTAGTGGCAGGCCCATACAATGAGCAGTTCTTC
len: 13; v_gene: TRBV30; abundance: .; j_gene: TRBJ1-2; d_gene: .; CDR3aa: CAWSAGLHYGYTF; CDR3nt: TGTGCCTGGAGTGCAGGGTTGCACTATGGCTACACCTTC
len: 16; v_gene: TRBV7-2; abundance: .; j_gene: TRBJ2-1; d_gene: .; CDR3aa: CASSSYVGGFYNEQFF; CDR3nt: TGTGCCAGCAGCTCCTATGTAGGGGGTTTTTACAATGAGCAGTTCTTC
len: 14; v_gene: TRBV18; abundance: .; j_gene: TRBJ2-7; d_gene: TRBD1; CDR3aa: CASSPNRGVYEQYF; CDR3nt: TGTGCCAGCTCACCCAACAGGGGGGTCTACGAGCAGTACTTC
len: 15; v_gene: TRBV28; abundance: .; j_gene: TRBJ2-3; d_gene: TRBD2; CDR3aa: CASSSGLAGADTQYF; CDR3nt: TGTGCCAGCAGTTCCGGACTAGCGGGAGCAGATACGCAGTATTTT
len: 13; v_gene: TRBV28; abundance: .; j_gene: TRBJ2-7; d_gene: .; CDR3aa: CASSLGPTDEQYF; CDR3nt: TGTGCCAGCAGCCTTGGACCGACGGACGAGCAGTACTTC
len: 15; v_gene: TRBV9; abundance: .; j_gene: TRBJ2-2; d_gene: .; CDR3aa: CASSVTGADTGELFF; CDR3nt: TGTGCCAGCAGCGTTACGGGGGCGGACACCGGGGAGCTGTTTTTT
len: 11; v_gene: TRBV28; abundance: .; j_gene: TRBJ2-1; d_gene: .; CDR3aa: CASSLEGEQFF; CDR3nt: TGTGCCAGCAGTTTAGAAGGTGAGCAGTTCTTC
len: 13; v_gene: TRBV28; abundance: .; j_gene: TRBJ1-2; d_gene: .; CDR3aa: CASRTGTYYGYTF; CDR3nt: TGTGCCAGCAGGACAGGAACATACTATGGCTACACCTTC
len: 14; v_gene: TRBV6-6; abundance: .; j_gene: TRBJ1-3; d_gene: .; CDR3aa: CASSYRTSGNTIYF; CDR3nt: TGTGCCAGCAGTTACCGGACCTCTGGAAACACCATATATTTT
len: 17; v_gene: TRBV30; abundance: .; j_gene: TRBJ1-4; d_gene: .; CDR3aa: CAWTGVLLGDHNEKLFF; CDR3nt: TGTGCCTGGACGGGGGTACTTTTAGGGGACCATAATGAAAAACTGTTTTTT
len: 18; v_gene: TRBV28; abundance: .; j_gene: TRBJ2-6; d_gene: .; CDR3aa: CASSFFSAAISGANVLTF; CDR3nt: TGTGCCAGCAGTTTTTTTTCGGCGGCCATATCTGGGGCCAACGTCCTGACTTTC
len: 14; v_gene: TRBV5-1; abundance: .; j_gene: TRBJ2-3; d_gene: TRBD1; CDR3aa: CASSWTGEADTQYF; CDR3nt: TGCGCCAGCAGCTGGACAGGGGAGGCAGATACGCAGTATTTT
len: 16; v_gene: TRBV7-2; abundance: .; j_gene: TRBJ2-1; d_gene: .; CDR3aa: CASSLAKGTAYNEQFF; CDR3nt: TGTGCCAGCAGCTTAGCGAAGGGGACGGCCTACAATGAGCAGTTCTTC
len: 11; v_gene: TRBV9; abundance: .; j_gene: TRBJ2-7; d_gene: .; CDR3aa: CASSTGGEQYF; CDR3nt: TGTGCCAGCAGTACAGGAGGCGAGCAGTACTTC
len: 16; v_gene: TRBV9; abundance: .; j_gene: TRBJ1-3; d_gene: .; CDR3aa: CASSVRTAYSGNTIYF; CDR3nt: TGTGCCAGCAGCGTCCGGACAGCATACTCTGGAAACACCATATATTTT
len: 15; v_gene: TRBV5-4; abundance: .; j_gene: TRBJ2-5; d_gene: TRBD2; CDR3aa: CASSLTSGGGETQYF; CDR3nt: TGTGCCAGCAGCTTGACTAGCGGGGGCGGCGAGACCCAGTACTTC
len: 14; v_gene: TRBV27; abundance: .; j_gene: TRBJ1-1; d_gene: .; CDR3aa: CASSLGPWGTEAFF; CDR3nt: TGTGCCAGCAGTTTGGGCCCCTGGGGCACTGAAGCTTTCTTT
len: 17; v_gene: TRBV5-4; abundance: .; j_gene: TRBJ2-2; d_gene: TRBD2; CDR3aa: CASRRGTSGTGTGELFF; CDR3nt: TGTGCCAGCAGACGTGGGACTAGCGGGACCGGCACCGGGGAGCTGTTTTTT
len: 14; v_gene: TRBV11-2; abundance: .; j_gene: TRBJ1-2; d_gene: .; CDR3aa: CASSSIQGKNGYTF; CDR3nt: TGTGCCAGCAGTTCGATACAGGGAAAAAATGGCTACACCTTC
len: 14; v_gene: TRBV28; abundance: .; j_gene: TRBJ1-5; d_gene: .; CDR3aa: CASSGGVGNQPQHF; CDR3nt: TGTGCCAGCAGTGGGGGGGTTGGCAATCAGCCCCAGCATTTT
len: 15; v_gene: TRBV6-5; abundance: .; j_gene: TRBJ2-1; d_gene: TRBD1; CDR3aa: CASSYLSQGGYEQFF; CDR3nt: TGTGCCAGCAGTTACTTATCACAGGGGGGATATGAGCAGTTCTTC
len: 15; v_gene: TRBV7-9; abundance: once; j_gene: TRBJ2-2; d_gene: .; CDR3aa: CASSLEQGNTGELFF; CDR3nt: TGTGCCAGCAGTTTAGAACAGGGGAACACCGGGGAGCTGTTTTTT
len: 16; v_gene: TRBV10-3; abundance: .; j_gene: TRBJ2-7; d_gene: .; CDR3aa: CAISEVDERGTYEQYF; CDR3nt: TGTGCCATCAGTGAGGTAGATGAAAGGGGCACCTACGAGCAGTACTTC
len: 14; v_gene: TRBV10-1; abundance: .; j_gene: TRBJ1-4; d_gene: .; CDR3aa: CASSESGGGEKLFF; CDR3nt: TGCGCCAGCAGTGAGTCAGGGGGAGGAGAAAAACTGTTTTTT
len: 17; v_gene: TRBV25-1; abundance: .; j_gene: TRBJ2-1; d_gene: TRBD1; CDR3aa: CASSAHTAGTGINEQFF; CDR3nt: TGTGCCAGCAGTGCACATACTGCCGGGACAGGGATCAATGAGCAGTTCTTC
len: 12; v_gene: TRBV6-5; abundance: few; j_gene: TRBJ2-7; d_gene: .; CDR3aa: CASSSTLYEQYF; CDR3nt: TGTGCCAGCAGTTCGACCCTTTACGAGCAGTACTTC
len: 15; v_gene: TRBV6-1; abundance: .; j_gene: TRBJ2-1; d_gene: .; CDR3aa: CASSEGLGAYNEQFF; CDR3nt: TGTGCCAGCAGTGAAGGGCTAGGGGCCTACAATGAGCAGTTCTTC